The sample holds a few counts of the clone carrying this T cell receptor (beta chain). Its cognate antigen is unknown. The data derive from a study of blood T cells in healthy people across ages. A sample-barcoded 5' primer and a J-beta primer mix were used in a second PCR of roughly 6 to 11 cycles. TCRdb analysed the 5' RACE reads with MiXCR anew, one entry per CDR3 protein. The sample consists of around 1,500,000 distinct CDR3 sequences, approximately 42% of them appearing once. Study-level points and caveats: Whereas aged donors had fewer naive CD4+ cells, long-lived donors had more of them and higher diversity. Strong correlation linked observed beta diversity and percent naive T cells. Calculation of diversity from one million T cells yielded estimates considered to be underestimates.

The sequence derives from a woman aged 18 to 35 in good health. Source material: blood.

The CDR3 protein is CASRPGDNYGYTF. The CDR3 nucleotides are TGTGCCAGCCGTCCCGGGGATAACTATGGCTACACCTTC. This chain links TRBV2 with TRBJ1-2, with D hard to call. Trimming removed 8 bases at V and 1 base at J, with 11 bases between. CDR1 SNHLY and CDR2 FYNNEI come from the germline V gene. This CDR3 has 13 residues.